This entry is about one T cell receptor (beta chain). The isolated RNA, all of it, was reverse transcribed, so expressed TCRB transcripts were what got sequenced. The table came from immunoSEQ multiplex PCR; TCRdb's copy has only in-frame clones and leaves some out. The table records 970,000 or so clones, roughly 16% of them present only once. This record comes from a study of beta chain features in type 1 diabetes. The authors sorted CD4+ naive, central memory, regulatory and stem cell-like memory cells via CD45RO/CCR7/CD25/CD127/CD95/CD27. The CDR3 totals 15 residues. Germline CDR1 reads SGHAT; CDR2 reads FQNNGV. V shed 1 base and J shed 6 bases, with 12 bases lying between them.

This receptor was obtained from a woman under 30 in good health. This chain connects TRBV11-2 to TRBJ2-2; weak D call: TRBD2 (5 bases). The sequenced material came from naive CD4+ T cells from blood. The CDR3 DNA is TGTGCCAGCAGCTTAGTACTGGACGGGGCCGGGGAGCTGTTTTTT. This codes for CASSLVLDGAGELFF.